This TCR beta chain was captured in a study of shared clonotypes between healthy human individuals. Study results and limitations: The study found roughly 5% of naive CD4 clonotypes shared across a few donors.

Remarks on this clone: Its antigen is not identified.

Germline-derived CDR1 and CDR2 are SGDLS and YYNGEE. This CDR3 contains 14 residues. The V end lost 1 base, the J end lost 5 bases, and 13 bases lay between the germline ends. Per sorted-subset replicate PCR, input was approximately 0.2 ug DNA, representing roughly 30,000 T cell genomes. Clones were read by immunoSEQ multiplex PCR, and TCRdb kept only the in-frame ones, dropping some. The data show approximately 98,000 clones, under 70% seen once. The chain employs TRBV9 and TRBJ2-7; tentative D call: TRBD1 (5 bases). The receptor's source is a woman under 40 in good health. The sample consisted of memory CD8+ T cells sorted from blood. Subset indicated: CD45RO+ cells pooled with CCR7-negative TemRA cells. CDR3 sequence reads: CASSVSWGLNEQYF. CDR3 sequence (DNA): TGTGCCAGCAGCGTATCGTGGGGCCTCAACGAGCAGTACTTC.